The 15 T cell receptor beta chains in this list originate from one sample, sequenced in a study of T cell changes during pregnancy in multiple sclerosis. TCRdb's table, derived via immunoSEQ multiplex PCR, lists solely in-frame clones and lacks some. The sample holds 75,000 to 95,000 clones, 91% seen once. The source was peripheral blood, collected before pregnancy. The source is a female donor with multiple sclerosis, enrolled in a pregnancy study.

The CDR3 DNA follows: TGTGCCAGCAGCTTAAATAGCGGCAATGGATTCAATGAGCAGTTCTTC. Its translation: CASSLNSGNGFNEQFF. The chain employs TRBV7-2 and TRBJ2-1; weak D call: TRBD2 (6 bases). The V gene's germline CDR1 is SGHTA and CDR2 FQGNSA. This CDR3 comprises 16 residues. Trimming removed 2 bases at V and 6 bases at J, with 17 bases between.

The gene calls are TRBV2 and TRBJ1-3; a possible D gene is TRBD1 (5 bases). This CDR3 has 13 amino acids. Looked up from germline, CDR1 is SNHLY and CDR2 is FYNNEI. V shed 7 bases and J shed 4 bases, with 11 bases lying between them. The CDR3 spells CASKEGSGNTIYF. CDR3 nucleotide sequence: TGTGCCAGCAAGGAGGGGTCCGGAAACACCATATATTTT.

The J gene is TRBJ1-1, the V gene TRBV11-2; 7 bases are shared with TRBD1. V lost 5 bases to trimming and J lost 5 bases; unmatched junction nucleotides: 8. The CDR3 spans 14 residues. Germline assignment: CDR1 SGHAT and CDR2 FQNNGV. CDR3 amino acids: CASSAQGQITEAFF. In DNA form, the CDR3 reads TGTGCCAGCAGCGCACAGGGGCAGATAACTGAAGCTTTCTTT. Combining the CDR3 with reference TRBV11-2 and TRBJ1-1 gives the whole variable domain EAGVAQSPRYKIIEKRQSVAFWCNPISGHATLYWYQQILGQGPKLLIQFQNNGVVDDSQLPKDRFSAERLKGVDSTLKIQPAKLEDSAVYLCASSAQGQITEAFFGQGTRLTVV.

The CDR3 sequence is CASNGIDRGLPGYTF. Written as DNA, the CDR3 is TGTGCCAGCAACGGGATTGACAGGGGGCTACCGGGCTACACCTTC. The rearrangement links TRBV6-5 to TRBJ1-2; the match to TRBD1 covers 10 bases. This CDR3 has 15 residues. Trimming removed 7 bases from V and 8 bases from J; junction bases left unmatched: 13. CDR1 MNHEY and CDR2 SVGAGI come from the germline V gene.

The rearrangement uses TRBV29-1 and TRBJ2-7; 7 nucleotides line up with TRBD1. With 6 bases clipped from V and 2 bases from J, the junction kept 4 bases outside the gene matches. The germline V gene has CDR1 SQVTM and CDR2 ANQGSEA. The CDR3 covers 12 residues. As DNA, the CDR3 is TGCAGCGTCGTGACAGGGACCTACGAGCAGTACTTC. Translation gives CSVVTGTYEQYF.

The chain is built from TRBV5-1 and TRBJ2-6; no reliable D call. The CDR3 has 15 residues. Germline lookup yields CDR1 SGHRS and CDR2 YFSETQ. Trimming pared 2 bases from V and 2 bases from J, leaving 8 bases between. The CDR3 nucleotides read TGCGCCAGCAGCTTAGGAGTGCCTGGGGCCAACGTCCTGACTTTC. It codes for CASSLGVPGANVLTF.

The CDR3 DNA follows: TGTGCCAGCAGCTTACCGAGACAGGGGACTTTTACGAACACTGAAGCTTTCTTT. Residues: CASSLPRQGTFTNTEAFF. The rearrangement uses TRBV7-9 and TRBJ1-1, with 8 bases matching TRBD1. V was clipped by 2 bases and J by 1 base; unmatched bases: 12. The CDR3 sequence is 18 residues long. Germline V gene sequence: CDR1 SEHNR, CDR2 FQNEAQ (reference sequence). The full variable domain, completed using reference TRBV7-9 and TRBJ1-1, is DTGVSQNPRHKITKRGQNVTFRCDPISEHNRLYWYRQTLGQGPEFLTYFQNEAQLEKSRLLSDRFSAERPKGSFSTLEIQRTEQGDSAMYLCASSLPRQGTFTNTEAFFGQGTRLTVV.

The chain uses TRBV7-2 and TRBJ1-1; 9 bases are a match to TRBD1. Trimming at V came to 4 bases and at J to 0 bases, leaving 9 bases not matched to a gene. This CDR3 is 17 amino acids long. CDR1 is SGHTA and CDR2 is FQGNSA in the germline V gene. This CDR3 reads CASSSPKGTGLNTEAFF. CDR3 DNA: TGTGCCAGCAGCTCCCCCAAAGGGACAGGGCTGAACACTGAAGCTTTCTTT. The variable domain in full, completed from reference TRBV7-2 and TRBJ1-1, reads GAGVSQSPSNKVTEKGKDVELRCDPISGHTALYWYRQSLGQGLEFLIYFQGNSAPDKSGLPSDRFSAERTGGSVSTLTIQRTQQEDSAVYLCASSSPKGTGLNTEAFFGQGTRLTVV.

This clone was picked up one time. The V gene is TRBV7-8, the J gene TRBJ2-5, with TRBD1 identical over 9 bases. Per germline, CDR1 SGHVS and CDR2 FQNEAQ. This CDR3 spans 17 amino acids. With V trimmed by 5 bases and J by 5 bases, 15 bases remained unmatched. The CDR3 region is CASSVTGGGRLGETQYF. The CDR3 coding sequence is TGTGCCAGCAGCGTGACAGGGGGTGGGCGACTAGGGGAGACCCAGTACTTC.

This chain links TRBV4-1 with TRBJ2-1; 8 bases fit TRBD2. CDR1 is MGHRA, CDR2 YSYEKL, per germline. The CDR3 length is 14 residues. The junction had 7 bases not matched to a gene; V was cut back by 4 bases and J by 8 bases. The CDR3 DNA is TGCGCCAGCAGCCGGGGACTAGGGGGGGATGAGCAGTTCTTC. Translating gives CASSRGLGGDEQFF.

The chain is built from TRBV5-8 and TRBJ1-1; the D gene is possibly TRBD1 (5 bases). The V and J ends lost 7 bases and 1 base respectively, with 8 bases between them. Germline-derived CDR1 and CDR2 are SGHTS and YDEGEE. The CDR3 contains 12 residues. The CDR3 here is CASGTRNTEAFF. For the CDR3, the DNA is TGTGCCAGCGGGACTAGGAACACTGAAGCTTTCTTT.

This clone has only one observation. The chain joins TRBV9 to TRBJ1-2; no firm D call. Germline V CDR1 and CDR2: SGDLS, YYNGEE. Deletions cut 2 bases from V and 8 bases from J, with 10 bases between. The CDR3 is made up of 12 amino acids. CDR3 sequence reads: CASSVRGGGYTF. The CDR3 DNA is TGTGCCAGCAGCGTCCGGGGAGGCGGCTACACCTTC.

Comments on this clone: This CDR3 is also generated by other DNA sequences in the sample. V and J are TRBV13 and TRBJ2-2, with D perhaps TRBD1 (5 bases). This CDR3 has 14 residues. The V gene lost 4 bases and the J gene lost 11 bases, with 17 bases spanning the gap. Looked up from germline, CDR1 is PRHDT and CDR2 is FYEKMQ (reference sequence). CDR3 protein: CASSSDGRGGELFF. CDR3 DNA sequence: TGTGCCAGCAGCTCAGATGGTAGGGGCGGAGAGCTGTTTTTT.

The V call is TRBV2, the J call TRBJ1-5; 7 bases are a match to TRBD1. Unmatched junction bases numbered 8, after V lost 5 bases and J lost 7 bases. The CDR3 consists of 14 residues. Germline V lookup: CDR1 SNHLY, CDR2 FYNNEI. The CDR3 protein is CASSRGTVRQPQHF. In DNA, the CDR3 is TGTGCCAGCAGTCGAGGGACAGTGCGGCAGCCCCAGCATTTT. Filled out from reference TRBV2 and TRBJ1-5, the complete variable domain reads EPEVTQTPSHQVTQMGQEVILRCVPISNHLYFYWYRQILGQKVEFLVSFYNNEISEKSEIFDDQFSVERPDGSNFTLKIRSTKLEDSAMYFCASSRGTVRQPQHFGDGTRLSIL.

The chain recombines TRBV30 with TRBJ2-7; no reliable D call. V was clipped by 2 bases and J by 0 bases, with 5 bases between them. Germline CDR1 GTSNPN, CDR2 SVGIG (reference sequence). This CDR3 spans 12 amino acids. The CDR3 loop reads CAWSHSSYEQYF. CDR3 coding DNA: TGTGCCTGGAGTCATAGCTCCTACGAGCAGTACTTC.